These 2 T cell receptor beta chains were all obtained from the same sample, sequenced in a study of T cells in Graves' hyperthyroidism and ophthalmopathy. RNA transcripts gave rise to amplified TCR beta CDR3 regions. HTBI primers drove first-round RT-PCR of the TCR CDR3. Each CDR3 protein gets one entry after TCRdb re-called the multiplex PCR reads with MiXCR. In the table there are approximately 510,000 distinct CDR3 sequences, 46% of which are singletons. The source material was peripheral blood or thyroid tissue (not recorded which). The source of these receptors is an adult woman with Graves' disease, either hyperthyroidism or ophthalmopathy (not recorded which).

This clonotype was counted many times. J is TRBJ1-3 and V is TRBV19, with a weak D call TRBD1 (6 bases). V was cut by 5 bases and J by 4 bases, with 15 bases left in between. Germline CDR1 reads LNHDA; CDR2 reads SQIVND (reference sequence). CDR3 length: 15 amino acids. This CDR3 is CASSPTGGEGNTIYF. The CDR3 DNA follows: TGTGCCAGTAGTCCCACCGGGGGCGAAGGAAACACCATATATTTT.

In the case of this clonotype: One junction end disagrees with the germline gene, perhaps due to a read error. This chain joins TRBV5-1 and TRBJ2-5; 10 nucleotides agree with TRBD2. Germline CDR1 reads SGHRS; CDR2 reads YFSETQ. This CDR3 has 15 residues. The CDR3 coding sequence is TGTGCCAGCAGCTTGAGCGGGAGGGCCTTGGAGACCCAGTACTTC. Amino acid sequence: CASSLSGRALETQYF.